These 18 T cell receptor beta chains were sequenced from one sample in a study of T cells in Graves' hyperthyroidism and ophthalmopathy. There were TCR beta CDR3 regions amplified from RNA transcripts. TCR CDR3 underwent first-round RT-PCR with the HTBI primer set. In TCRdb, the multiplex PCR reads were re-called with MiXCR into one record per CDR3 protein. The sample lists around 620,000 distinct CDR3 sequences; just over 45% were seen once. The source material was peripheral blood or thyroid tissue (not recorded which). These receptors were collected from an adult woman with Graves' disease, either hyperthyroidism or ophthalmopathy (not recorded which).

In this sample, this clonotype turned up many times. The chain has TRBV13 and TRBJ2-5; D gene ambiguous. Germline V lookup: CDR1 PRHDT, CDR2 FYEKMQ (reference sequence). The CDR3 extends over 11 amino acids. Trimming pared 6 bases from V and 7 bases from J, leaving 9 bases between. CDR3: CASSGSGTQYF. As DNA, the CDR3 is TGTGCCAGCAGTGGGTCGGGGACCCAGTACTTC.

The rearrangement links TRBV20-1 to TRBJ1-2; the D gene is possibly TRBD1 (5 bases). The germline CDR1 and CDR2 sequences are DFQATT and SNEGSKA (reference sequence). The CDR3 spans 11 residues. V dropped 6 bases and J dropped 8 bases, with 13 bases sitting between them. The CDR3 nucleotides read TGCAGTGCCAGCAGGGCGGGAGGCTACACCTTC. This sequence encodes CSASRAGGYTF.

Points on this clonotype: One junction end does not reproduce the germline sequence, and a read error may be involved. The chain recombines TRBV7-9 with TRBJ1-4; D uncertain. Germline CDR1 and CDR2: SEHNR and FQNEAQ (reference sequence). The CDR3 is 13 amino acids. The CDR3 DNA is TGTGCCAGCAGTTTAGCGGAGGACGCGGAACTGTTTTTT. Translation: CASSLAEDAELFF.

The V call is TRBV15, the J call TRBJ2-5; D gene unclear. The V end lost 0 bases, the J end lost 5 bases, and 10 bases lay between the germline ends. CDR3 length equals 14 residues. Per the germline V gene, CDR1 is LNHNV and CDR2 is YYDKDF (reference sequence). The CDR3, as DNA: TGTGCCACCAGCAGAGATGTAAGGCGCGAGACCCAGTACTTC. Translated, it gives CATSRDVRRETQYF.

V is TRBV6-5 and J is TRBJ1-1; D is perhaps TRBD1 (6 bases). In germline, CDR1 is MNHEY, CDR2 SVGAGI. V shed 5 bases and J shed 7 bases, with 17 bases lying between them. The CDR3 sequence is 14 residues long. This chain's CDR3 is CASSEAQGTIEAFF. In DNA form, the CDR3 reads TGTGCCAGCAGTGAAGCGCAAGGGACAATTGAAGCTTTCTTT.

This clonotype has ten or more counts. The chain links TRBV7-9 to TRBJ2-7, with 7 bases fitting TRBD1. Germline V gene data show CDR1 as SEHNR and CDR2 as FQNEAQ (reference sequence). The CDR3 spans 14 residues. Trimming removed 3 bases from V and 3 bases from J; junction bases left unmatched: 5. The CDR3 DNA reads TGTGCCAGCAGCTTTGGCAGGGGGTTCTACGAGCAGTACTTC. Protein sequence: CASSFGRGFYEQYF.

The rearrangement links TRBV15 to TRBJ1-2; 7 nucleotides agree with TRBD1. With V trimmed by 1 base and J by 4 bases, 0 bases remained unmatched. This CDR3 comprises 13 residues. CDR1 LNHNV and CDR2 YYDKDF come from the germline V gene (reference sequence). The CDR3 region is CATSRGQGYGYTF. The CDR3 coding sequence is TGTGCCACCAGCAGAGGACAGGGCTATGGCTACACCTTC.

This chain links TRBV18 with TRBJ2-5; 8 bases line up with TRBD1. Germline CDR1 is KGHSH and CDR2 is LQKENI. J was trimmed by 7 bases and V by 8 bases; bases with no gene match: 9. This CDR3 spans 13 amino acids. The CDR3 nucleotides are TGTGCCAGCCGGCCCGGACAGGGAGGGACCCAGTACTTC. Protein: CASRPGQGGTQYF. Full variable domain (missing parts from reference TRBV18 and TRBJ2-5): NAGVMQNPRHLVRRRGQEARLRCSPMKGHSHVYWYRQLPEEGLKFMVYLQKENIIDESGMPKERFSAEFPKEGPSILRIQQVVRGDSAAYFCASRPGQGGTQYFGPGTRLLVL.

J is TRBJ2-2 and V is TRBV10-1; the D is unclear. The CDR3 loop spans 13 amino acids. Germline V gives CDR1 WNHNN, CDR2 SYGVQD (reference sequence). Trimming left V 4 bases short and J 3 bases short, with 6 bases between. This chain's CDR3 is CASSVGYTGELFF. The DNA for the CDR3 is TGCGCCAGCAGTGTAGGGTACACCGGGGAGCTGTTTTTT.

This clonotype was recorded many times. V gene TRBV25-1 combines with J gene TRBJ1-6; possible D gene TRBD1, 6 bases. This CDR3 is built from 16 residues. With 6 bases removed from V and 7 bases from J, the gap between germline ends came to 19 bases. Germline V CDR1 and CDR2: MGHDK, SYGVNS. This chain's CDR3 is CASRGGRGPDNSPLHF. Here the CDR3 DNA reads TGTGCCAGCAGGGGGGGGCGAGGTCCCGACAATTCACCCCTCCACTTT.

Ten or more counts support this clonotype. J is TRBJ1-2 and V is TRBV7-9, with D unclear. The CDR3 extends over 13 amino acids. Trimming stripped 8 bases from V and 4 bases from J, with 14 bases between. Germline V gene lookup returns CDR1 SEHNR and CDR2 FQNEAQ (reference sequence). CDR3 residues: CASATEPFYGYTF. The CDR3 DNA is TGTGCCAGCGCAACAGAACCGTTCTATGGCTACACCTTC.

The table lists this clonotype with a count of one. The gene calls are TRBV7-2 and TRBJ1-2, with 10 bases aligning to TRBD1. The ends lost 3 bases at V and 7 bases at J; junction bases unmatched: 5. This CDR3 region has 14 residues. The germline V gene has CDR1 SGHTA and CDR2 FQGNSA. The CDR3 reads CASSLDRGSFGYTF. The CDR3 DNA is TGTGCCAGCAGCTTGGACAGGGGGTCTTTTGGCTACACCTTC.

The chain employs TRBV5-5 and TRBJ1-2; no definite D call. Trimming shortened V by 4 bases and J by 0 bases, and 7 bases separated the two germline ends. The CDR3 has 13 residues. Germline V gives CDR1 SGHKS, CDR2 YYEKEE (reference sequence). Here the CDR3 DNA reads TGTGCCAGCAGCAAGGACCCTAACTATGGCTACACCTTC. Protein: CASSKDPNYGYTF.

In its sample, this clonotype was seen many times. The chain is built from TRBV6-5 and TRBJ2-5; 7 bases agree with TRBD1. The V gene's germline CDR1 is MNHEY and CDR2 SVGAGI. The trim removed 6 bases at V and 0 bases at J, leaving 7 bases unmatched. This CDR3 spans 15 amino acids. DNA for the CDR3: TGTGCCAGCAGCAATACAGGGGCGTACCAAGAGACCCAGTACTTC. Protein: CASSNTGAYQETQYF.

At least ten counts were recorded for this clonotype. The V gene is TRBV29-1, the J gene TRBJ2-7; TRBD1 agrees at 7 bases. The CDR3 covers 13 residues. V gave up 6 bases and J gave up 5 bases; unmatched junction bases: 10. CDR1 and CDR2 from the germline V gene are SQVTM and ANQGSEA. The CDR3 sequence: CSVARGLSNEQYF. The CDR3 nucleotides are TGCAGCGTCGCCAGGGGGTTGAGTAACGAGCAGTACTTC.

The CDR3 loop is CSARVENYGYTF. The CDR3 region has the DNA TGCAGTGCTAGAGTCGAAAACTATGGCTACACCTTC. The chain couples TRBV20-1 to TRBJ1-2; no reliable D call. The germline V gene has CDR1 DFQATT and CDR2 SNEGSKA (reference sequence). The ends were cut back, 1 base at V and 2 bases at J, with 5 bases in the middle. This CDR3 contains 12 residues.

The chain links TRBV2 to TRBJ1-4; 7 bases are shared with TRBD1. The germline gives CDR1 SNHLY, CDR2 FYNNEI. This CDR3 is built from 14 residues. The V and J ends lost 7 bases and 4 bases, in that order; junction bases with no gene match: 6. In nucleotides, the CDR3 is TGTGCCAGCACCGAGACAGGGAATAATGAAAAACTGTTTTTT. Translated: CASTETGNNEKLFF.

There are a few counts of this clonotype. CDR3: CASSGPGLETYEQYF. The CDR3 bases are TGTGCCAGTAGTGGACCGGGACTAGAAACCTACGAGCAGTACTTC. The rearrangement links TRBV19 to TRBJ2-7; 8 positions agree with TRBD2. The CDR3 length is 15 residues. Trimming took 5 bases from V and 2 from J; bases not matched to a gene: 8. Germline V gene lookup returns CDR1 LNHDA and CDR2 SQIVND (reference sequence).